The 29 T cell receptor beta chains below come from one sample, sequenced in a study of T cell responses to AZD1222 COVID-19 vaccine (TCRdb year 2021). This sample's time point label indicates: baseline before first vaccination. The sample's treatment or condition label, in plain terms: meningococcal conjugate vaccine given as trial control. Receptor amplification or capture employed the immunoSEQ multiplex PCR assay. The table was pulled from immuneACCESS by TCRdb, which kept in-frame rearrangements only. Such tables lose some clones; where checked, under half of the loss comes from unresolved V genes, and the rest has no known cause. This sample comprises about 140,000 clones, about 92% of them detected only once. The ten largest make up more than 0.8% of the sample. Sample: peripheral blood, taken on day 0 of MenACWY control vaccination. These receptors came from an adult in good health.

This chain uses TRBV11-1 with TRBJ1-1, with D unresolved. CDR3 length equals 15 residues. In germline, CDR1 is SGHAT, CDR2 FQDESV (reference sequence). Trimming removed 2 bases at V and 5 bases at J, with 15 bases between. This chain's CDR3 is CASSLRPGRETEAFF. The CDR3 DNA follows: TGTGCCAGCAGCTTACGACCCGGGAGGGAGACTGAAGCTTTCTTT.

Details on this clone: Other DNA variants within this sample encode the same CDR3. The rearrangement joins TRBV5-1 to TRBJ2-3, with D possibly being TRBD2 (6 bases). CDR1 is SGHRS and CDR2 is YFSETQ in the germline V gene. The CDR3 runs 14 residues. V lost 0 bases to trimming and J lost 1 base, with 6 bases between them. For the CDR3, the DNA is TGCGCCAGCAGCTTGGCGGGAGGCACAGATACGCAGTATTTT. Its protein product is CASSLAGGTDTQYF.

CDR3 sequence (DNA): TGCGCCAGCAGCCAAGGTGGAGGAAAGGGTACTGAAGCTTTCTTT. Its protein product is CASSQGGGKGTEAFF. The gene calls are TRBV4-1 and TRBJ1-1; D gene unclear. Per the germline V gene, CDR1 is MGHRA and CDR2 is YSYEKL. Trimming left V 1 base short and J 5 bases short, with 14 bases between. The CDR3 contains 15 residues.

This sequence joins TRBV18 and TRBJ1-1, with 8 bases that match TRBD1. CDR1 and CDR2 from the germline V gene are KGHSH and LQKENI. Unmatched junction bases numbered 10, after V lost 3 bases and J lost 7 bases. The length of the CDR3 is 15 residues. The CDR3 region is CASSPLGQEAGEAFF. CDR3 nucleotides: TGTGCCAGCTCACCTCTGGGACAGGAGGCCGGTGAAGCTTTCTTT. The whole variable domain, filled in from reference TRBV18 and TRBJ1-1, reads NAGVMQNPRHLVRRRGQEARLRCSPMKGHSHVYWYRQLPEEGLKFMVYLQKENIIDESGMPKERFSAEFPKEGPSILRIQQVVRGDSAAYFCASSPLGQEAGEAFFGQGTRLTVV.

J is TRBJ1-5 and V is TRBV5-1, with D hard to call. CDR1 is SGHRS, CDR2 YFSETQ, per germline. The CDR3 runs 13 residues. The ends were cut back, 0 bases at V and 7 bases at J, with 8 bases in the middle. The DNA of the CDR3 is TGCGCCAGCAGCTTGGATGGGCGGCAGCCCCAGCATTTT. Encoded protein: CASSLDGRQPQHF. Based on the CDR3 plus reference TRBV5-1 and TRBJ1-5, the full variable domain is KAGVTQTPRYLIKTRGQQVTLSCSPISGHRSVSWYQQTPGQGLQFLFEYFSETQRNKGNFPGRFSGRQFSNSRSEMNVSTLELGDSALYLCASSLDGRQPQHFGDGTRLSIL.

For this clone: An end of the junction differs from the germline gene, which may be a read error. This chain joins TRBV6-2 or TRBV6-3 and TRBJ1-2; TRBD1 matches 10 bases. The germline V gene encodes CDR1 MNHEY and CDR2 SVGEGT. This CDR3 comprises 16 residues. The CDR3 is CASSAPLDRGNYGCTF. DNA of the CDR3: TGTGCCAGCAGTGCGCCCTTGGACAGGGGGAACTATGGCTGCACCTTC.

The V and J genes are TRBV2 and TRBJ2-1; 7 bases map to TRBD1. Germline CDR1 and CDR2: SNHLY and FYNNEI. CDR3 length: 13 amino acids. The trim removed 7 bases at V and 9 bases at J, leaving 9 bases unmatched. The DNA of the CDR3 is TGTGCCAGCATCATGACAGGGTCGGTTGAGCAGTTCTTC. Protein sequence: CASIMTGSVEQFF.

The genes are TRBV28 and TRBJ1-6; tentative D call: TRBD1 (5 bases). The CDR3 runs to 15 residues. The V end was cut by 2 bases, the J end by 9 bases, with 14 bases between. Germline CDR1 reads MDHEN; CDR2 reads SYDVKM. The CDR3 reads CASSLHQGDGSPLHF. CDR3 coding DNA: TGTGCCAGCAGTTTACACCAGGGTGACGGTTCACCCCTCCACTTT.

V is TRBV6-4 and J is TRBJ2-2; unclear D gene. This CDR3 comprises 15 residues. Deletions cut 6 bases from V and 3 bases from J, with 14 bases between. Germline-derived CDR1 and CDR2 are MRHNA and SNTAGT. CDR3 DNA: TGTGCCAGCAGCCCTAGTAAGGTCCACACCGGGGAGCTGTTTTTT. This codes for CASSPSKVHTGELFF.

V and J are TRBV9 and TRBJ1-1; D remains ambiguous. The CDR3 is 14 residues long. V lost 4 bases and J lost 10, with 20 bases in between. CDR1 SGDLS and CDR2 YYNGEE come from the germline V gene. CDR3 DNA sequence: TGTGCCAGCAGCACAGTAGTAGATGCGGTGGCAGCTTTCTTT. This sequence encodes CASSTVVDAVAAFF.

The V and J genes are TRBV14 and TRBJ2-1; 7 bases align to TRBD2. Per germline, CDR1 SGHDN and CDR2 FVKESK. The CDR3 has 18 residues. V shed 1 base and J 0 bases; nucleotides not matched to a gene: 9. The chain's CDR3 is CASSQGRVGGSSYNEQFF. Written as DNA, the CDR3 is TGTGCCAGCAGCCAAGGCCGGGTTGGCGGGAGCTCCTACAATGAGCAGTTCTTC.

The chain links TRBV3-1 (or the pseudogene TRBV3-2) to TRBJ2-5, with a tentative D call TRBD2 (5 bases). The V and J ends lost 1 base and 5 bases respectively, with 14 bases between them. The CDR3 totals 15 residues. Germline loops: CDR1 LGHDT, CDR2 YNNKEL (reference sequence). In nucleotides, the CDR3 is TGTGCCAGCAGCCAAGGTAGCGCGCGATACGAGACCCAGTACTTC. Encoded protein: CASSQGSARYETQYF.

This chain uses TRBV10-3 with TRBJ2-3; 7 bases align to TRBD1. The CDR3 covers 16 residues. The trim removed 5 bases at V and 2 bases at J, leaving 10 bases unmatched. CDR1 is ENHRY and CDR2 is SYGVKD in the germline V gene. CDR3 nucleotides: TGTGCCATCAGTTCACAGGGGCGCGGAGCCACAGATACGCAGTATTTT. As protein: CAISSQGRGATDTQYF.

The chain uses TRBV5-1 and TRBJ1-2; D gene unclear. CDR3 length: 21 amino acids. Per the germline V gene, CDR1 is SGHRS and CDR2 is YFSETQ. The germline V and J ends were trimmed by 3 bases and 5 bases, with 35 bases remaining between them. Written as DNA, the CDR3 is TGCGCCAGCAGCTCCCCCTCCGGAGTCGGCGGGGATGGGGTTGATTGGTATGGCTACACCTTC. The encoded protein is CASSSPSGVGGDGVDWYGYTF.

The chain employs TRBV6-2 or TRBV6-3 and TRBJ1-5; a weak D match, TRBD1 (6 bases). The CDR3 runs to 13 residues. CDR1 is MNHEY and CDR2 is SVGEGT in the germline V gene. V was shortened by 5 bases and J by 3 bases, with 8 bases between the two germline ends. In nucleotides, the CDR3 is TGTGCCAGCAGTGGACAGTTCAATCAGCCCCAGCATTTT. It specifies CASSGQFNQPQHF.

This clone has just one count. The gene calls are TRBV25-1 and TRBJ1-1; D is ambiguous. V shed 5 bases and J shed 4 bases, with 17 bases lying between them. The germline gives CDR1 MGHDK, CDR2 SYGVNS. This CDR3 contains 15 residues. The CDR3 nucleotides read TGTGCCAGCAGTCATCCGACCGAGAGGTTCACTGAAGCTTTCTTT. It encodes CASSHPTERFTEAFF.

This clone came up once. The chain carries TRBV6-5 and TRBJ2-7; TRBD1 or TRBD2 may be the D gene (6 bases each). This CDR3 comprises 13 residues. Between the trimmed V and J ends, which lost 2 bases and 5 bases, there was a span of 10 bases. The germline V gene has CDR1 MNHEY and CDR2 SVGAGI. The CDR3 loop reads CASSYRGPNEQYF. The CDR3 DNA follows: TGTGCCAGCAGTTACCGGGGGCCCAACGAGCAGTACTTC.

This clone was seen just once. The rearrangement uses TRBV27 and TRBJ2-5, with D possibly being TRBD1 (5 bases). There are 14 residues in the CDR3. Germline V CDR1 and CDR2: MNHEY, SMNVEV (reference sequence). Trimming left V 2 bases short and J 5 bases short, with 12 bases between. The CDR3 region is CASSLGAGRETQYF. The CDR3 bases are TGTGCCAGCAGTTTAGGGGCAGGGCGGGAGACCCAGTACTTC.

The rearrangement joins TRBV19 to TRBJ1-6; possible D gene TRBD1, 6 bases. Germline V gives CDR1 LNHDA, CDR2 SQIVND (reference sequence). The CDR3 runs to 15 residues. V gave up 5 bases and J gave up 10 bases, with 18 bases separating them. The CDR3 loop reads CASSPRDRNLSPLHF. As DNA, the CDR3 is TGTGCCAGTAGTCCACGCGACAGGAACCTCTCACCCCTCCACTTT.

J is TRBJ2-3 and V is TRBV27, with 9 positions matching TRBD1. V shed 5 bases, J shed 5 bases, and the junction held 5 bases outside the gene matches. CDR1 is MNHEY, CDR2 SMNVEV, per germline (reference sequence). The CDR3 runs 14 residues. In nucleotides, the CDR3 is TGTGCCAGCAGTCACAGGGGGCGCGAAGATACGCAGTATTTT. It specifies CASSHRGREDTQYF.

CDR3 DNA sequence: TGTGCTAGTTTACAGGGCAGGATAAACACTGAAGCTTTCTTT. As protein: CASLQGRINTEAFF. The chain joins TRBV12-5 to TRBJ1-1, with D possibly matching TRBD1 (6 bases). With 8 bases removed from V and 2 bases from J, the gap between germline ends came to 15 bases. The CDR3 is made up of 14 amino acids. The germline gives CDR1 LGHNT, CDR2 FRNRAP.

The rearrangement uses TRBV6-5 and TRBJ1-2; no clear D. CDR1 is MNHEY and CDR2 is SVGAGI in the germline V gene. The V end was cut by 5 bases, the J end by 7 bases, with 14 bases between. The CDR3 is 13 amino acids. The CDR3 protein is CASSRLTEGGYTF. As DNA, the CDR3 is TGTGCCAGCAGTCGACTCACGGAAGGTGGCTACACCTTC.

This clone was seen only a few times. This chain uses TRBV5-1 with TRBJ1-1; D possibly corresponds to TRBD1 (6 bases). V lost 1 base and J lost 1, with 20 bases in between. The CDR3 sequence is 18 residues long. CDR1 and CDR2 from the germline V gene are SGHRS and YFSETQ. The CDR3 DNA is TGCGCCAGCAGCTTGACCCAGTTAATTACAGGGACGAACACTGAAGCTTTCTTT. Amino acid sequence: CASSLTQLITGTNTEAFF.

The CDR3 sequence is CAISESNPGQLFGYTF. CDR3 nucleotide sequence: TGTGCCATCAGTGAGTCGAATCCGGGACAGCTGTTTGGCTACACCTTC. The rearrangement uses TRBV10-3 and TRBJ1-2; 7 bases map to TRBD1. This CDR3 region has 16 residues. Germline V gives CDR1 ENHRY, CDR2 SYGVKD. The J segment lost 7 bases and the V segment lost 0 bases, leaving 11 bases of the junction unmatched.

This clone was seen only once. The V gene is TRBV7-2, the J gene TRBJ1-2; TRBD1 matches at 9 bases. The germline V gene has CDR1 SGHTA and CDR2 FQGNSA. Losses at the gene ends were 3 bases for V and 3 bases for J; bases not matched to a gene: 2. This CDR3 is built from 14 residues. In nucleotides, the CDR3 is TGTGCCAGCAGCTTGGGGACAGGGTACTATGGCTACACCTTC. Its translation is CASSLGTGYYGYTF.

The gene calls are TRBV5-1 and TRBJ1-4; no clear D. V lost 3 bases and J lost 7, with 13 bases in between. CDR1 is SGHRS, CDR2 YFSETQ, per germline. The CDR3 loop spans 14 amino acids. The CDR3 sequence is CASSSMGGIEKLFF. The CDR3, as DNA: TGCGCCAGCAGCTCCATGGGAGGTATTGAAAAACTGTTTTTT.

The chain recombines TRBV28 with TRBJ2-1, with D possibly being TRBD2 (6 bases). V was shortened by 6 bases and J by 7 bases, with 16 bases between the two germline ends. Germline-derived CDR1 and CDR2 are MDHEN and SYDVKM. The CDR3 contains 14 residues. The CDR3: CASSLPGESNEQFF. The CDR3 coding sequence is TGTGCCAGCAGCCTCCCGGGGGAGAGTAATGAGCAGTTCTTC. Supplemented by reference TRBV28 and TRBJ2-1, the full variable domain reads DVKVTQSSRYLVKRTGEKVFLECVQDMDHENMFWYRQDPGLGLRLIYFSYDVKMKEKGDIPEGYSVSREKKERFSLILESASTNQTSMYLCASSLPGESNEQFFGPGTRLTVL.

This rearrangement joins TRBV7-3 to TRBJ2-6; D remains unclear. The germline CDR1 and CDR2 sequences are SGHTA and FQGTGA. The CDR3 length is 14 residues. The ends were cut back, 1 base at V and 4 bases at J, with 5 bases in the middle. The CDR3, as DNA: TGTGCCAGCAGCTTAATGGGCGGGGCCAACGTCCTGACTTTC. Its translation: CASSLMGGANVLTF.

As DNA, the CDR3 is TGTGCCAGCTCTACAGATTCCAATCAGCCCCAGCATTTT. Translated, it gives CASSTDSNQPQHF. The rearrangement joins TRBV6-5 to TRBJ1-5; D call uncertain. Germline-derived CDR1 and CDR2 are MNHEY and SVGAGI. V dropped 8 bases and J dropped 3 bases, with 11 bases sitting between them. The CDR3 runs to 13 residues.